The 17 T cell receptor beta chains reported below all come from one sample, sequenced in a study of T cell clones after liver transplantation (dated by TCRdb to the late 2010s). The library was prepared using the immunoSEQ multiplex PCR assay. The table was pulled from immuneACCESS by TCRdb, which kept in-frame rearrangements only. Such tables lose some clones; where checked, under half of the loss comes from unresolved V genes, and the rest has no known cause. The sample contains roughly 70,000 clones, roughly 90% of them found a single time. The top ten hold roughly 2.5% of the sample. In the paper's terms, the time point label means: pre-transplant. The source material was CD4+ T cells from blood, sampled before liver transplant. The source is a human donor who received a liver transplant.

The rearrangement joins TRBV6-5 to TRBJ2-3, with TRBD2 identical over 10 bases. V gave up 6 bases and J gave up 2 bases; unmatched junction bases: 5. This CDR3 has 15 residues. Germline assignment: CDR1 MNHEY and CDR2 SVGAGI. The CDR3 DNA is TGTGCCAGCAGGAGGACTAGCGGTCTCACAGATACGCAGTATTTT. This encodes CASRRTSGLTDTQYF.

The chain couples TRBV10-1 to TRBJ2-2; a weak D match, TRBD2 (6 bases). Trimming took 6 bases from V and 5 from J, leaving 13 bases between them. Germline V gene data show CDR1 as WNHNN and CDR2 as SYGVQD (reference sequence). CDR3 length: 14 residues. The CDR3 coding sequence is TGCGCCAGCAGAACTAGCTCAGGGACCGGGGAGCTGTTTTTT. Its protein product is CASRTSSGTGELFF.

V gene TRBV6-6 combines with J gene TRBJ1-1, with D hard to call. The CDR3 sequence is 13 residues long. Germline CDR1 is MNHNY and CDR2 is SVGAGI (reference sequence). Trimming removed 6 bases at V and 1 base at J, with 9 bases between. The CDR3 protein is CASSGWGNTEAFF. Here the CDR3 DNA reads TGTGCCAGCAGCGGGTGGGGGAACACTGAAGCTTTCTTT.

A single count supports this clone. The rearrangement uses TRBV10-1 and TRBJ2-3, with D possibly called TRBD1 or TRBD2 (5 bases each). CDR1 is WNHNN, CDR2 SYGVQD, per germline (reference sequence). The V gene lost 0 bases and the J gene lost 0 bases, with 13 bases spanning the gap. The CDR3 sequence is 17 residues long. The DNA for the CDR3 is TGCGCCAGCAGTGAGTCATCAATAGGGACCAGCACAGATACGCAGTATTTT. Protein: CASSESSIGTSTDTQYF.

J is TRBJ1-5 and V is TRBV10-2, with a possible D match to TRBD1 (6 bases). With 4 bases removed from V and 1 base from J, the gap between germline ends came to 8 bases. CDR3 length: 14 amino acids. CDR1 and CDR2 from the germline V gene are WSHSY and SAAADI. The CDR3 sequence is CASSVGGSNQPQHF. As DNA, the CDR3 is TGCGCCAGCAGTGTAGGGGGGAGCAATCAGCCCCAGCATTTT.

The CDR3: CASRGRGGQPQHF. CDR3 bases: TGTGCCAGCAGAGGACGCGGAGGGCAGCCCCAGCATTTT. The V call is TRBV2, the J call TRBJ1-5; D unresolved. The CDR3 consists of 13 residues. Trimming cost V 6 bases and J 7 bases, with 13 bases left between them. CDR1 and CDR2 from the germline V gene are SNHLY and FYNNEI.

The rearrangement joins TRBV30 to TRBJ2-3; D is unresolved. The CDR3 totals 12 residues. CDR1 GTSNPN and CDR2 SVGIG come from the germline V gene (reference sequence). Trimming stripped 4 bases from V and 3 bases from J, with 8 bases between. The CDR3 sequence is CAWKGETDTQYF. CDR3 DNA: TGTGCCTGGAAGGGCGAGACAGATACGCAGTATTTT.

The V gene is TRBV6-5, the J gene TRBJ2-1, with unresolved D. Trimming shortened V by 0 bases and J by 0 bases, and 6 bases separated the two germline ends. Germline V gene sequence: CDR1 MNHEY, CDR2 SVGAGI. There are 15 residues in the CDR3. In DNA form, the CDR3 reads TGTGCCAGCAGTTACTCAGGAAGCTCCTACAATGAGCAGTTCTTC. Translation gives CASSYSGSSYNEQFF.

The V and J genes are TRBV20-1 and TRBJ2-3; D unclear. This CDR3 spans 10 amino acids. V was pared by 6 bases and J by 6 bases, with 7 bases between. The germline V gene has CDR1 DFQATT and CDR2 SNEGSKA (reference sequence). As DNA, the CDR3 is TGCAGTGCCCTGTTGGATACGCAGTATTTT. Translated, it gives CSALLDTQYF.

J is TRBJ1-2 and V is TRBV28, with TRBD1 matching over 8 bases. Germline V CDR1 and CDR2: MDHEN, SYDVKM. CDR3 length: 13 residues. Trimming took 5 bases from V and 3 from J; bases not matched to a gene: 2. The CDR3 bases are TGTGCCAGCAGTCCGGACAGGGACTATGGCTACACCTTC. Translation: CASSPDRDYGYTF.

The chain recombines TRBV7-9 with TRBJ2-2; 10 bases agree with TRBD2. V dropped 5 bases and J dropped 6; count of bases not matched to a gene: 9. This CDR3 contains 16 residues. Germline CDR1 SEHNR, CDR2 FQNEAQ (reference sequence). In nucleotides, the CDR3 is TGTGCCAGCAGCCCAAAGAGCGGGAGGGTGTCCGGGGAGCTGTTTTTT. Its protein is CASSPKSGRVSGELFF.

This chain uses TRBV6-4 with TRBJ2-1; 9 bases map to TRBD2. Unmatched junction bases numbered 8, after V lost 4 bases and J lost 7 bases. CDR1 is MRHNA and CDR2 is SNTAGT in the germline V gene. CDR3 size: 15 residues. This chain's CDR3 is CASSVLAGVSNEQFF. In DNA form, the CDR3 reads TGTGCCAGCAGTGTATTAGCGGGAGTAAGTAATGAGCAGTTCTTC.

V gene TRBV7-3 combines with J gene TRBJ2-1, with TRBD2 identical over 9 bases. The J segment lost 9 bases and the V segment lost 5 bases, leaving 11 bases of the junction unmatched. The length of the CDR3 is 15 residues. From germline, CDR1 is SGHTA and CDR2 FQGTGA. DNA for the CDR3: TGTGCCAGCAGCCCCCAGGCGGGAGGGCCGGGTGAGCAGTTCTTC. Translated: CASSPQAGGPGEQFF.

The chain employs TRBV5-1 and TRBJ2-3, with 11 bases lining up with TRBD2. This CDR3 comprises 17 residues. The germline CDR1 and CDR2 sequences are SGHRS and YFSETQ. The V segment lost 4 bases and the J segment 4 bases; nucleotides outside the gene matches: 11. CDR3 nucleotides: TGCGCCAGCAGCCCCGGCAGTTTAGCGGGAGGGTCAGATACGCAGTATTTT. It codes for CASSPGSLAGGSDTQYF.

Points on this clone: A read error may account for a junction end that differs from germline. The V call is TRBV5-1, the J call TRBJ2-5; D gene uncertain. Germline CDR1 and CDR2: SGHRS and YFSETQ. There are 14 residues in the CDR3. The CDR3 is CASSLGRVQEIQYF. The CDR3 nucleotides read TGCGCCAGCAGCTTGGGCCGGGTCCAAGAGATCCAGTACTTC.

With respect to this clone: The sample contains more than one DNA sequence encoding this CDR3. The chain combines TRBV18 with TRBJ2-7; D gene ambiguous. This CDR3 is 14 amino acids long. Trimming pared 3 bases from V and 0 bases from J, leaving 9 bases between. Looked up from germline, CDR1 is KGHSH and CDR2 is LQKENI. The chain's CDR3 is CASSPGPSSYEQYF. Written as DNA, the CDR3 is TGTGCCAGCTCACCCGGGCCCTCCTCCTACGAGCAGTACTTC.

This chain links TRBV29-1 with TRBJ2-3, with 7 nucleotides matching TRBD1. Germline V CDR1 and CDR2: SQVTM, ANQGSEA. The CDR3 loop spans 15 amino acids. The V and J ends lost 6 bases and 1 base, in that order; junction bases with no gene match: 10. In nucleotides, the CDR3 is TGCAGCGTGTCAGATCAGGGGGTGCGCACAGATACGCAGTATTTT. Its protein is CSVSDQGVRTDTQYF.